This T cell receptor (beta chain) was retrieved from a study of T-cell reconstitution after alpha-beta-depleted transplantation in children. The study's findings and limits: Among T cells one year after transplant, newly produced cells accounted for most counts and diversity. From surviving recipient T cells and thymic progenitors came the high day-60 TCRbeta diversity observed in some patients.

This clonotype was detected many times. As yet, its antigen is unknown. Trimming removed 0 bases from V and 10 bases from J, with 25 bases in between. The CDR3 contains 19 residues. CDR1 and CDR2 (germline): MNHEY, SVGAGI. Unique molecular identifiers were incorporated into the prepared TCRbeta library. Each CDR3 protein gets one entry after TCRdb re-called the PCR reads with MiXCR. The table includes about 27,000 distinct CDR3 sequences, about 6.3% detected once. This TCR was recovered from a male patient between 5 and 17 years old who had a stem cell transplant for acute myeloid leukemia, so the T cells may come from the graft donor. The sample here was PBMCs, mostly from graft donor cells, taken 180 days after TCRalphabeta/CD19-depleted stem cell transplant. This chain connects TRBV6-5 to TRBJ2-6; D is unclear. The CDR3 coding sequence is TGTGCCAGCAGTTACTCGATGTATCCCGGATCTCTTATCGGTAACGTCCTGACTTTC. Translating it yields CASSYSMYPGSLIGNVLTF.